The T cell receptor (beta chain) under discussion was sequenced for a study of blood T cell repertoires in COVID-19. TCRdb's copy holds only in-frame clones and misses some; the assay was immunoSEQ multiplex PCR. Among about 70,000 clones, just under 80% were seen once, and the ten largest hold just under 6.5%. V shed 0 bases and J shed 8 bases, with 22 bases lying between them. Germline CDR1 reads LGHNA; CDR2 reads YNFKEQ. This CDR3 has 17 residues. V usage is TRBV4-2 and J usage is TRBJ1-2; tentatively, D is TRBD1 (6 bases). Sequenced: peripheral blood. The receptor's source is a woman aged 60 to 75 with acute or convalescent COVID-19. The CDR3 here is CASSQDFLTGPRGGYTF. CDR3 bases: TGTGCCAGCAGCCAAGACTTTCTTACAGGGCCCCGAGGAGGCTACACCTTC.